This TCR beta chain emerged from a study of cytomegalovirus exposure and HLA in healthy donors. Overall study findings and caveats: What a later analysis reportedly showed was that an Asian-associated ancestry cluster had fewer N-insertions than the approximately 700-donor mean. Later analysis suggested links between common viral pathogens and several top significant clusters. The authors confirmed in vitro that three CMV-associated chains were specific for CMV antigens.

Germline CDR1 is SNHLY and CDR2 is FYNNEI. Trimming pared 4 bases from V and 0 bases from J, leaving 19 bases between. This CDR3 contains 18 residues. This clone occurred once. No antigen is known for it. The PCR ran on 60 Vbeta and 13 Jbeta primers. TCRdb keeps only in-frame clones here, not all; method: immunoSEQ multiplex PCR. The sample has some 150,000 clones; about three quarters are singletons. The donors were healthy bone marrow donors. Input material: PBMCs. The source of this sequence is a man in his late teens or twenties in good health and CMV-seronegative. The rearrangement joins TRBV2 to TRBJ1-5; a possible D gene is TRBD1 (6 bases). The CDR3 region has the DNA TGTGCCAGCAGTGCCCACGGACAGCTTCCTTATAGCAATCAGCCCCAGCATTTT. This sequence encodes CASSAHGQLPYSNQPQHF.